This T cell receptor (beta chain) is from a study of T cell clonality in common variable immunodeficiency. Some clones are missing from TCRdb's copy, which holds only in-frame ones; the method was immunoSEQ multiplex PCR. The repertoire consists of some 50,000 clones, none detected only once. Study-wide findings and caveats: Common variable immunodeficiency TCR beta sequences reportedly had fewer deletions and N-nucleotide insertions. The cause of increased CVID clonality remains unclear without subpopulation sequencing. Compared with controls, CVID subjects had fewer shared TCRbeta clones.

Most patients and controls had Caucasian heritage. The CDR3 runs 13 residues. Germline V CDR1 and CDR2: MNHEY, SVGEGT. With regard to this clone: What it binds is unknown. The read stops 3 residues short of the end of the CDR3; the missing end is completed from the germline J gene.

J is TRBJ1-1 and V is TRBV6-2 or TRBV6-3, with 7 bases fitting TRBD1. Material for sequencing was peripheral blood mononuclear cells. The clonotype comes from a person aged 18 to 75 in good health. CDR3 protein: CASSPQQGLEAFF. The sequenced part of the CDR3 DNA is TGTGCCAGCAGTCCTCAACAGGGGTTAGAA.